Listed below are T cell receptor beta chains from one sample, sequenced in a study of low-dose radiotherapy and immunotherapy resistance in tumors. One entry per CDR3 protein, called by TCRdb with MiXCR from the reads. The repertoire has about 39,000 distinct CDR3 sequences, about a fifth of them found once; the top ten carry just under 9.5%. Sequenced here: PBMCs, sampled after low-dose radiotherapy plus immunotherapy. These receptors all come from a female donor with ovarian cancer. The CDR3 runs from the conserved cysteine through the conserved F or W. Fields, in order: D gene, clone size, J gene, V gene, CDR3 DNA, CDR3 protein. A D gene is named only where the DNA matches it firmly. The size field is filled for only some rows; it gives once, few, many or a size class.

d_call: .; clone_size: many; j_call: TRBJ2-5; v_call: TRBV6-6; cdr3_nt: TGTGCCAGCAGTTACTCCCCAGTGTTGGAGACCCAGTACTTC; cdr3_aa: CASSYSPVLETQYF
d_call: .; clone_size: many; j_call: TRBJ2-2; v_call: TRBV9; cdr3_nt: TGTGCCAGCAGCGTAGGACCGACATCCGGGGAGCTGTTTTTT; cdr3_aa: CASSVGPTSGELFF
d_call: .; clone_size: many; j_call: TRBJ2-1; v_call: TRBV29-1; cdr3_nt: TGCAGCGTTGGGTCCTCGTTCGGGGGCTATGAGCAGTTCTTC; cdr3_aa: CSVGSSFGGYEQFF
d_call: .; clone_size: .; j_call: TRBJ1-2; v_call: TRBV7-9; cdr3_nt: TGTGCCAGCAGCTTGCCAGCTAACTATGGCTACACCTTC; cdr3_aa: CASSLPANYGYTF
d_call: TRBD1; clone_size: many; j_call: TRBJ2-5; v_call: TRBV20-1; cdr3_nt: TGCAGTGCTACTGAGGGGGGACAGGGCAGAGAGACCCAGTACTTC; cdr3_aa: CSATEGGQGRETQYF
d_call: .; clone_size: many; j_call: TRBJ1-1; v_call: TRBV5-8; cdr3_nt: TGTGCCAGCAGCTTGGGGTCCCAAGAGCGAGCTTTCTTT; cdr3_aa: CASSLGSQERAFF
d_call: .; clone_size: .; j_call: TRBJ1-5; v_call: TRBV6-1; cdr3_nt: TGTGCCAGCACTGACTTCGGGGGTAGCGGTCAGCCCCAGCATTTT; cdr3_aa: CASTDFGGSGQPQHF
d_call: TRBD1; clone_size: many; j_call: TRBJ1-1; v_call: TRBV19; cdr3_nt: TGTGCCAGTAGTACCCCGGGACAGCTGAACACTGAAGCTTTCTTT; cdr3_aa: CASSTPGQLNTEAFF
d_call: .; clone_size: many; j_call: TRBJ2-5; v_call: TRBV5-4; cdr3_nt: TGTGCCAGCAGCCTGGACTACCGACAAGAGACCCAGTACTTC; cdr3_aa: CASSLDYRQETQYF
d_call: TRBD1; clone_size: many; j_call: TRBJ1-1; v_call: TRBV7-9; cdr3_nt: TGTGCCAGCAGCCCGACAGGGTTAACTGAAGCTTTCTTT; cdr3_aa: CASSPTGLTEAFF
d_call: .; clone_size: many; j_call: TRBJ2-2; v_call: TRBV4-1; cdr3_nt: TGCGCCAGCAGCCACACTAAGAACACCGGGGAGCTGTTTTTT; cdr3_aa: CASSHTKNTGELFF
d_call: TRBD1; clone_size: many; j_call: TRBJ1-1; v_call: TRBV7-8; cdr3_nt: TGTGCCAGCAGCTTAGCATCGACAGGGGCTGAAGCTTTCTTT; cdr3_aa: CASSLASTGAEAFF
d_call: TRBD1; clone_size: many; j_call: TRBJ2-7; v_call: TRBV6-6; cdr3_nt: TGTGCCAGCAGGCTCATTGGACAGGGTCGCGACGAGCAGTACTTC; cdr3_aa: CASRLIGQGRDEQYF
d_call: TRBD2; clone_size: many; j_call: TRBJ2-1; v_call: TRBV5-4; cdr3_nt: TGTGCCGGAAGAACCGCGGGGGGGGAATACAATGAGCAGTTCTTC; cdr3_aa: CAGRTAGGEYNEQFF
d_call: TRBD1; clone_size: many; j_call: TRBJ2-2; v_call: TRBV11-2; cdr3_nt: TGTGCCAGCAGCTTAGGGGACAGGGTAAACACCGGGGAGCTGTTTTTT; cdr3_aa: CASSLGDRVNTGELFF
d_call: .; clone_size: many; j_call: TRBJ2-1; v_call: TRBV5-1; cdr3_nt: TGCGCCAGCAGTAGGGACTCAATGGGCAATGAGCAGTTCTTC; cdr3_aa: CASSRDSMGNEQFF
d_call: .; clone_size: many; j_call: TRBJ2-2; v_call: TRBV20-1; cdr3_nt: TGCAGTGCTAGAGACGGGACGCGCGCCACCGGGGAGCTGTTTTTT; cdr3_aa: CSARDGTRATGELFF
d_call: .; clone_size: once; j_call: TRBJ2-7; v_call: TRBV5-8; cdr3_nt: TGTGCCAGCAGCTCACTCCGACGCCAGGGGGGAGCGGGAGACGAGCAGTACTTC; cdr3_aa: CASSSLRRQGGAGDEQYF
d_call: TRBD1; clone_size: .; j_call: TRBJ2-2; v_call: TRBV29-1; cdr3_nt: TGCAGCGTTGAAGTGGGACAGGGAACCGGGGAGCTGTTTTTT; cdr3_aa: CSVEVGQGTGELFF
d_call: TRBD2; clone_size: many; j_call: TRBJ2-5; v_call: TRBV2; cdr3_nt: TGTGCCAGCAGTGAAAGGACTAGCGGGGGGGCCAGAGAGACCCAGTACTTC; cdr3_aa: CASSERTSGGARETQYF
d_call: .; clone_size: .; j_call: TRBJ2-7; v_call: TRBV5-4; cdr3_nt: TGTGCCAGCAGCCCGGGGACGCCAAGCTCCTACGAGCAGTACTTC; cdr3_aa: CASSPGTPSSYEQYF
d_call: TRBD1; clone_size: few; j_call: TRBJ1-1; v_call: TRBV18; cdr3_nt: TGTGCCAGCCATCGCGGACAGGGCGCCACTGAAGCTTTCTTT; cdr3_aa: CASHRGQGATEAFF
d_call: .; clone_size: many; j_call: TRBJ2-3; v_call: TRBV13; cdr3_nt: TGTGCCAGCAGCTTAGGGGGAAGCACAGATACGCAGTATTTT; cdr3_aa: CASSLGGSTDTQYF
d_call: .; clone_size: many; j_call: TRBJ2-7; v_call: TRBV18; cdr3_nt: TGTGCCAGCTCACCACCGTCGACAGTGGCGCAGTACTTC; cdr3_aa: CASSPPSTVAQYF